A few counts support the clone carrying this T cell receptor beta chain. TCRdb re-derived calls from the RT-PCR reads in MiXCR, one entry per CDR3 protein. Altogether just under 550,000 distinct CDR3 sequences are present, under 30% being singletons, with the ten largest covering around 2.8%. This sample was taken from a study of response to subunit inactivated influenza vaccine. There are 14 residues in the CDR3. The germline V and J ends were trimmed by 5 bases and 7 bases, with 16 bases remaining between them. Germline V gene lookup returns CDR1 SGHRS and CDR2 YFSETQ. The sample also formed part of further work on T cells expressing NK-cell markers. Turning to that study: Researchers built TCR beta cDNA using 5'RACE template switching with UMIs. With respect to HCMV, most of the eight sequenced donors were seropositive, and one was seronegative. An anti-gamma-delta TCR antibody confined sorting to alpha-beta TCR T cells across several of the experiments. The CD3+CD56-NKG2C+ fraction was also led by these clonotypes in a handful of donors. Clarity on HCMV specificity was lacking for the expanded NKG2C+ T cell clones.

The chain recombines TRBV5-1 with TRBJ2-1; tentatively, D is TRBD2 (6 bases). This clonotype originated in a man in his fifties who received an inactivated influenza vaccine. This sample comprised CD4+ T cells sorted from PBMCs, obtained about 12 days after vaccination. In DNA, the CDR3 is TGCGCCAGCAGGACCCACGGGGGAAGGAATGAGCAGTTCTTC. Amino acids: CASRTHGGRNEQFF.